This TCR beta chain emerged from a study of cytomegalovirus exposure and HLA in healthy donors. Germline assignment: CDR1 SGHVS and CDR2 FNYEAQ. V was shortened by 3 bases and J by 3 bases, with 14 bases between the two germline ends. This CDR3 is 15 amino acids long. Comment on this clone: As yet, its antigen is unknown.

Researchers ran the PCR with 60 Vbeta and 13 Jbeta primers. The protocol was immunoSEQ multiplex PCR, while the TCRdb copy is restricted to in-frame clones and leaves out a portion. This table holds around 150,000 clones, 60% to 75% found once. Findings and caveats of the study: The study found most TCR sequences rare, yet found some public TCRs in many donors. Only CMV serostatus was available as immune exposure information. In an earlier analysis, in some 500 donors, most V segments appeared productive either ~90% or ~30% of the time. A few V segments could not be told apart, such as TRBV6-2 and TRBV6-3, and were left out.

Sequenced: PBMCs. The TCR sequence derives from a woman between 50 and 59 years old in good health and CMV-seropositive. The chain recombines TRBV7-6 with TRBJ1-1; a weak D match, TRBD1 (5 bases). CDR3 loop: CASSLPQERDTEAFF. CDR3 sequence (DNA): TGTGCCAGCAGCTTGCCACAGGAAAGGGACACTGAAGCTTTCTTT.